This T cell receptor beta chain derives from a study of blood T cell repertoires in COVID-19. Study information: PBMCs, B-cell-depleted T cells, or T cells provided the cDNA or gDNA that made up the material.

This table comes from immunoSEQ multiplex PCR, and its TCRdb copy is limited to in-frame clones, with some not included. The sample lists some 70,000 clones; approximately 80% were seen once. This clone came up a few times. Sample: peripheral blood. This receptor was identified in a human donor in a cohort sampled during active COVID-19.

The DNA of the CDR3 is TGTGCCAGCAGCTTAGACAGGGGGCTCTCTGGGGCCAACGTCCTGACTTTC. This sequence encodes CASSLDRGLSGANVLTF. The chain is built from TRBV7-3 and TRBJ2-6, with 10 bases fitting TRBD1. CDR3 length equals 17 residues. V trimming: 2 bases; J trimming: 0 bases; junction bases outside the gene matches: 1. Germline assignment: CDR1 SGHTA and CDR2 FQGTGA.